The 25 T cell receptor beta chains below were found in one sample sequenced in a study of CD8+ T cells in alopecia areata. The authors extracted RNA and reverse transcribed it into cDNA as the sequencing template. Profiled with immunoSEQ multiplex PCR; TCRdb holds only in-frame clones, not every one. Singletons are absent from the sample, which has about 9,100 clones. Combined cutaneous lymph node cells underwent sorting by CD4, CD8alpha, NKG2D, NKG2ACE and additional markers. Sequencing was performed on CD8+ T cells sorted from a lymph node. These receptor sequences come from a C3H/HeJ mouse with alopecia areata. This mouse strain has H2-k as its MHC haplotype.

This clone qualifies as medium-sized. Gene names refer to mouse genes. CDR3 sequence reads: CASSLETENEQYF. CDR3 DNA, as far as it was read: TGTGCAAGCAGCTTAGAGACAGAAAAT. The V gene is TRBV16, the J gene TRBJ2-7, with a tentative D call TRBD1 (5 bases). The DNA ends 4 residues before the CDR3 does, and the rest of the CDR3 is filled in from the germline J gene. The CDR3 consists of 13 residues. CDR1 and CDR2 (germline): SGHSA, FRNQAP.

This clone occurred many times. Mouse gene names and germline throughout. The sequence runs out 4 residues before the end of the CDR3; the remainder is reconstructed from the germline J gene. This sequence joins TRBV1 and TRBJ2-4, with TRBD2 identical over 10 bases. The CDR3 spans 14 residues. CDR1 is NSQYPW, CDR2 LRSPGD, per germline (reference sequence). V shed 6 bases, J shed 1 base, and the junction held 1 base outside the gene matches. CDR3 sequence: CTCRTGGRQNTLYF. CDR3 DNA, as far as it was read: TGCACCTGCAGGACTGGGGGGCGTCAAAAC.

This clone was detected many times. Genes here carry mouse names. The CDR3 end lies 4 residues beyond the end of the read and is filled in from the germline J gene. This chain uses TRBV13-3 with TRBJ2-3, with D perhaps TRBD1 (6 bases). The V gene's germline CDR1 is NNHDY and CDR2 SYVADS. CDR3 length: 16 residues. V lost 0 bases, J lost 0 bases, and 11 bases lay in between. The DNA read from the CDR3 is TGTGCCAGCAGTGATGCGGACAGATCTAGTGCAGAA. Amino acids: CASSDADRSSAE. The CDR3, in full, reads CASSDADRSSAETLYF.

This clone showed up many times. Genes and germline are mouse. The read terminates 4 residues ahead of where the CDR3 ends, so the germline J gene completes it. The gene calls are TRBV13-3 and TRBJ2-7; 9 bases line up with TRBD2. Trimming at V came to 5 bases and at J to 0 bases, leaving 6 bases not matched to a gene. The CDR3 is 15 residues long. Germline assignment: CDR1 NNHDY and CDR2 SYVADS. The sequenced CDR3 bases are TGTGCCAGCAGCGCTGGGGGGGGATCCTCCTAT. This codes for CASSAGGGSSY. The full CDR3 protein reads CASSAGGGSSYEQYF.

By share of the sample, this clone is medium-sized. Gene labels here are mouse ones. Read coverage stops 4 residues before the CDR3 terminus; the germline J gene supplies the remainder. The rearrangement links TRBV16 to TRBJ2-7; 7 bases are shared with TRBD1. The CDR3 length is 13 residues. Germline V lookup: CDR1 SGHSA, CDR2 FRNQAP. CDR3 DNA, as far as it was read: TGTGCAAGCAGCCAGGGGGAGAGATAT. Translated, it gives CASSQGERY. The whole CDR3 region reads CASSQGERYEQYF. The full variable domain, completed using reference TRBV16 and TRBJ2-7, is NAGVIQTPRHKVTGKGQEATLWCEPISGHSAVFWYRQTIVQGLEFLTYFRNQAPIDDSGMPKERFSAQMPNQSHSTLKIQSTQPQDSAVYLCASSQGERYEQYFGPGTRLTVL.

By frequency in the sample, this clone is medium-sized (0.01 to 0.1%). Gene names and germline match the mouse. The read finishes 4 residues shy of the CDR3 end, and the germline J gene is used to complete it. The rearrangement joins TRBV13-1 to TRBJ2-1, with D perhaps TRBD1 (6 bases). Looked up from germline, CDR1 is NSHNY and CDR2 is SYGAGN. The CDR3 is 14 residues long. The chain's CDR3 is CASSDAQGQAEQFF. CDR3 DNA, as far as it was read: TGTGCCAGCAGTGATGCCCAGGGGCAGGCT.

In this sample, this clone turned up many times. Each gene name is a mouse one. Read data end 4 residues before the CDR3 end; the end is taken from the germline J gene. This rearrangement joins TRBV14 to TRBJ2-5, with 10 bases aligning to TRBD2. The CDR3 contains 15 residues. Germline values: CDR1 SGHDT, CDR2 FRDEAV. The J segment lost 3 bases and the V segment lost 5 bases, leaving 6 bases of the junction unmatched. The part of the CDR3 DNA that was read is TGTGCCAGCAGCCATGGACTGGGGGAGCAAGAC. It translates to CASSHGLGEQD. In full, the CDR3 reads CASSHGLGEQDTQYF.

This clone occurred many times. Mouse names are used for the genes. The CDR3 sequence: CASSEDSNQDTQYF. The sequenced CDR3 bases are TGTGCCAGCAGTGAAGACAGTAACCAAGAC. The rearrangement links TRBV13-1 to TRBJ2-5; D might be TRBD1 (5 bases). Read sequence stops 4 residues before the CDR3 end, and the germline J gene provides the missing end. The germline V and J ends were trimmed by 2 bases and 0 bases, with 7 bases remaining between them. This CDR3 comprises 14 residues. The V gene's germline CDR1 is NSHNY and CDR2 SYGAGN.

Within the sample, this clone is medium-sized (0.01 to 0.1%). Genes and germline come from the mouse. The CDR3 end is not reached by the read, which stops 4 residues before it; the germline J gene fills it in. This rearrangement joins TRBV5 to TRBJ1-1, with D unresolved. V lost 3 bases and J lost 3, with 2 bases in between. The germline gives CDR1 LGHNA, CDR2 YNLKQL (reference sequence). This CDR3 region has 11 residues. The CDR3 loop reads CASSQDTEVFF. CDR3 DNA (partial): TGTGCCAGCAGCCAGGACACA.

This clone was counted many times. Gene labels here are mouse ones. Partial CDR3 DNA: TGTGCCAGCGGTGATGGGACAGGGTCTAGTCAAAAC. Its translation: CASGDGTGSSQN. Given in full, the CDR3 is CASGDGTGSSQNTLYF. This chain joins TRBV13-2 and TRBJ2-4; 8 bases are a match to TRBD1. Read coverage stops 4 residues before the CDR3 terminus; the germline J gene supplies the remainder. CDR1 and CDR2 from the germline V gene are NNHNN and SYGAGS (reference sequence). Trimming at V came to 0 bases and at J to 0 bases, leaving 3 bases not matched to a gene. The CDR3 length is 16 residues.

This clone was observed at least ten times. All gene names here are mouse names. The read ends 4 residues before the CDR3 terminus; that terminus is restored from the germline J gene. The V gene is TRBV13-1, the J gene TRBJ2-3; 9 bases fit TRBD1. Germline lookup yields CDR1 NSHNY and CDR2 SYGAGN. This CDR3 has 16 residues. Trimming at V came to 2 bases and at J to 1 base, leaving 5 bases not matched to a gene. Incomplete CDR3 DNA: TGTGCCAGCAGTGAGCCCCGGGACAGGGGTGCAGAA. It yields the protein CASSEPRDRGAE. The full CDR3 protein is CASSEPRDRGAETLYF.

This clone was counted at least ten times. Gene names follow the mouse nomenclature. The CDR3 end falls 4 residues outside the read, so it is completed with the germline J gene. The rearrangement joins TRBV5 to TRBJ1-1; tentative D call: TRBD1 (5 bases). Germline lookup yields CDR1 LGHNA and CDR2 YNLKQL (reference sequence). This CDR3 has 15 amino acids. The CDR3 here is CASSPPGLGVGEVFF. The covered CDR3 bases are TGTGCCAGCAGCCCCCCGGGACTGGGGGTGGGA.

This clone was found many times. Here the gene names and germline are mouse. The read gets to within 4 residues of the CDR3 end, and the germline J gene fills in the rest. This sample includes further DNA sequences coding for the same CDR3. The V call is TRBV29, the J call TRBJ2-4, with D perhaps matching TRBD1 (5 bases). CDR3 length: 16 residues. CDR1 and CDR2 from the germline V gene are MSHET and SYDVDS. Here the CDR3 reads CASSLSPGKGKNTLYF. The sequenced part of the CDR3 DNA is TGTGCTAGCAGTTTATCCCCCGGGAAGGGGAAAAAC.

This clone occurred many times. Gene names and germline refer to mouse. The read stops 4 residues short of the end of the CDR3; the missing end is completed from the germline J gene. V is TRBV14 and J is TRBJ2-5, with D tentatively TRBD1 (6 bases). V lost 4 bases and J lost 3, with 12 bases in between. Germline V CDR1 and CDR2: SGHDT, FRDEAV. This CDR3 region has 14 residues. Partial CDR3 DNA: TGTGCCAGCAGTCCCGGGGACATTCAAGAC. Protein product: CASSPGDIQD. The entire CDR3 reads CASSPGDIQDTQYF.

This clone occurred a few times. The listed genes are named as in mouse. The observed sequence ends 4 residues before the CDR3 terminus, with the missing tail filled in from the germline J gene. The chain has TRBV31 and TRBJ2-5; 8 bases fit TRBD1. The CDR3 has 14 residues. CDR1 is GKSSPN, CDR2 SITVG, per germline. The sequenced part of the CDR3 DNA is TGTGCCTGGAGTCCCCGACAGGGGAGAGAC. Translated: CAWSPRQGRD. The complete CDR3 protein is CAWSPRQGRDTQYF.

At least ten counts were recorded for this clone. Genes and germline are mouse. The read halts 4 residues ahead of the CDR3 end, with the missing end drawn from the germline J gene. The V gene is TRBV17, the J gene TRBJ2-5, with 8 bases that match TRBD2. CDR1 is MNHDT and CDR2 is YYDKIL in the germline V gene. The CDR3 sequence is 14 residues long. This chain's CDR3 is CASSTGGRGDTQYF. CDR3 DNA (partial): TGTGCTAGCAGTACTGGGGGGCGCGGGGAC. The full variable domain, completed using reference TRBV17 and TRBJ2-5, is DTTVKQNPRYKLARVGKPVNLICSQTMNHDTMYWYQKKPNQAPKLLLFYYDKILNREADTFEKFQSSRPNNSFCSLYIGSAGLEYSAMYLCASSTGGRGDTQYFGPGTRLLVL.

This clone was seen at least ten times. The genes and germline here are from mouse. The read ends 4 residues before the CDR3 terminus; that terminus is restored from the germline J gene. V is TRBV14 and J is TRBJ2-7, with TRBD1 as a possible D gene (6 bases). This CDR3 contains 13 residues. Germline CDR1 and CDR2: SGHDT and FRDEAV. CDR3 DNA, as far as it was read: TGTGCCAGCAGCCCCGGACAGAAATAT. Translated: CASSPGQKY. The whole CDR3 protein reads CASSPGQKYEQYF.

This clone was seen repeatedly, ten times or more. Mouse names are used for the genes. The read terminates 4 residues ahead of where the CDR3 ends, so the germline J gene completes it. V is TRBV19 and J is TRBJ2-1; TRBD1 is a possible D gene (5 bases). The CDR3 sequence is 14 residues long. Trimming took off 4 bases at V and 1 base at J, with 9 bases between the two ends. In germline, CDR1 is FNHDT, CDR2 SITEND (reference sequence). The CDR3 bases that were read are TGTGCCAGCAGTCATCGACAGAACTATGCT. Amino acid sequence: CASSHRQNYA. The whole CDR3 region reads CASSHRQNYAEQFF.

This clone appeared many times. These gene names are mouse names. The read finishes 4 residues shy of the CDR3 end, and the germline J gene is used to complete it. The V gene is TRBV31, the J gene TRBJ2-5; a possible D gene is TRBD2 (6 bases). The CDR3 is 15 residues long. The ends were cut back, 0 bases at V and 0 bases at J, with 10 bases in the middle. Germline CDR1 and CDR2: GKSSPN and SITVG. The CDR3 sequence: CAWSLDWQNQDTQYF. CDR3 bases read: TGTGCCTGGAGTCTAGACTGGCAGAACCAAGAC.

This clone was counted many times. Gene and germline names: mouse. The CDR3 DNA, read in part, is TGTGCCAGCAGCCAAGATGGGACAGGGACAGAA. This translates into CASSQDGTGTE. The entire CDR3 sequence reads CASSQDGTGTETLYF. V is TRBV5 and J is TRBJ2-3; 9 nucleotides agree with TRBD1. The CDR3 end lies 4 residues beyond the end of the read and is filled in from the germline J gene. Per germline, CDR1 LGHNA and CDR2 YNLKQL (reference sequence). This CDR3 region has 15 residues. The J segment lost 4 bases and the V segment lost 0 bases, leaving 2 bases of the junction unmatched.

At least ten counts were recorded for this clone. Mouse gene names and germline throughout. The read finishes 4 residues shy of the CDR3 end, and the germline J gene is used to complete it. V usage is TRBV29 and J usage is TRBJ2-5; D is uncertain. The CDR3 extends over 14 amino acids. Germline lookup yields CDR1 MSHET and CDR2 SYDVDS. The CDR3 bases that were read are TGTGCTAGCAGTTCCCTTCATGGTGGAGAC. This codes for CASSSLHGGD. The full CDR3 protein reads CASSSLHGGDTQYF.

Remarks on this clone: Any gene name here is a mouse gene name. The read falls 4 residues short of the CDR3 end, and the missing part is taken from the germline J gene. This chain connects TRBV19 to TRBJ2-7; the match to TRBD1 covers 9 bases. Trimming cost V 4 bases and J 3 bases; bases outside gene matches: 5. This CDR3 contains 14 residues. CDR1 and CDR2 (germline): FNHDT, SITEND (reference sequence). CDR3 DNA (partial): TGTGCCAGCAGTCCCGGGACAGGGCACTAT. It translates to CASSPGTGHY. The CDR3 in full is CASSPGTGHYEQYF.

This clone has ten or more counts. Genes and germline come from the mouse. The sample carries other DNA sequences with the same CDR3. The covered CDR3 bases are TGTGCCAGCAGTGACAGGGGGTCTAGTGCAGAA. Encoded protein: CASSDRGSSAE. The full CDR3 is CASSDRGSSAETLYF. The rearrangement joins TRBV13-3 to TRBJ2-3; 7 nucleotides match TRBD1. The CDR3 end is not reached by the read, which stops 4 residues before it; the germline J gene fills it in. The CDR3 extends over 15 amino acids. V shed 2 bases and J 0 bases; nucleotides not matched to a gene: 3. The V gene's germline CDR1 is NNHDY and CDR2 SYVADS.

As concerns this clone: Gene labels here are mouse ones. Read coverage stops 4 residues before the CDR3 terminus; the germline J gene supplies the remainder. The chain couples TRBV31 to TRBJ2-7; TRBD2 matches 10 bases. There are 14 residues in the CDR3. Germline V gene lookup returns CDR1 GKSSPN and CDR2 SITVG. The covered CDR3 bases are TGTGCCTGGAGCCGAGGACTGGGGGAATAT. This gives the protein CAWSRGLGEY. The whole CDR3 sequence is CAWSRGLGEYEQYF.

This clone has more than one count but fewer than ten. The genes and germline here are from mouse. The sequence runs out 4 residues before the end of the CDR3; the remainder is reconstructed from the germline J gene. The chain employs TRBV31 and TRBJ2-2; TRBD1 aligns across 7 bases. This CDR3 spans 13 amino acids. The V gene end was trimmed by 7 bases and the J gene end by 2 bases; junction bases not matched to a gene: 4. Germline lookup yields CDR1 GKSSPN and CDR2 SITVG. The CDR3 loop is CALTGSNTGQLYF. Partial CDR3 DNA: TGTGCCTTGACAGGGAGCAACACCGGG. Drawing the rest from reference TRBV31 and TRBJ2-2, the complete variable domain is AQTIHQWPVAEIKAVGSPLSLGCTIKGKSSPNLYWYWQATGGTLQQLFYSITVGQVESVVQLNLSASRPKDDQFILSTEKLLLSHSGFYLCALTGSNTGQLYFGEGSKLTVL.